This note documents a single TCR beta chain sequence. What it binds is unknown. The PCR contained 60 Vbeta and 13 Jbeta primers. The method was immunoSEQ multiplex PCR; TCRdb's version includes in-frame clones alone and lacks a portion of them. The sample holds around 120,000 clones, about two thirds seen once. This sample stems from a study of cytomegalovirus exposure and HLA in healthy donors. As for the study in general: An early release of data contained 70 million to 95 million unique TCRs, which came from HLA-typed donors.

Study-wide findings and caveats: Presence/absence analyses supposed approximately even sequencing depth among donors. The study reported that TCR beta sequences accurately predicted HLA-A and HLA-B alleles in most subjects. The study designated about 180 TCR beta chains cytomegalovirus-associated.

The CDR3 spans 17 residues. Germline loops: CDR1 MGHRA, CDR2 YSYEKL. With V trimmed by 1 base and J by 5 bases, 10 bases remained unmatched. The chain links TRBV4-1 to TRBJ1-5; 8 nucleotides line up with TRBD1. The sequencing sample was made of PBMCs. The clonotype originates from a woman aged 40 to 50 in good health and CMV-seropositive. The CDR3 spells CASSQVQTGTGYQPQHF. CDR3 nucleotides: TGCGCCAGCAGCCAAGTTCAGACCGGGACAGGTTATCAGCCCCAGCATTTT.